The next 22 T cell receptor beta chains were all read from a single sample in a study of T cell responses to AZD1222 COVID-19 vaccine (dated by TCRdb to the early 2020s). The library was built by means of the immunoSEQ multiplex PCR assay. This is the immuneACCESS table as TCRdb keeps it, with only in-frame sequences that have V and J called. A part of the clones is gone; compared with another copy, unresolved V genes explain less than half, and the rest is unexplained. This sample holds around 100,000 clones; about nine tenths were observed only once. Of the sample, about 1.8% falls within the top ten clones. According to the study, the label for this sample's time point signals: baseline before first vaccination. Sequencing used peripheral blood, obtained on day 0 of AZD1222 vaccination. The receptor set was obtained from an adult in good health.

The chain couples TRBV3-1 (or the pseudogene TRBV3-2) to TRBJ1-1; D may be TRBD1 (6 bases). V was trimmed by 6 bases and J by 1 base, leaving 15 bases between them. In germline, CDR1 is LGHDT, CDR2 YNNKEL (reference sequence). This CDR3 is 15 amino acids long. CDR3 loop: CASSRRGPGNTEAFF. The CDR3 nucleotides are TGTGCCAGCAGTCGCAGGGGCCCCGGGAACACTGAAGCTTTCTTT.

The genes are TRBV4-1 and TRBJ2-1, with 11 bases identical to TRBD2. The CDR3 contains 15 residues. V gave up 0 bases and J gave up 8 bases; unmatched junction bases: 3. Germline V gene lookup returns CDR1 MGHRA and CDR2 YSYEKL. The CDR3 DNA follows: TGCGCCAGCAGCCAAGATAGCGGGAGGGGTGATGAGCAGTTCTTC. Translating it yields CASSQDSGRGDEQFF.

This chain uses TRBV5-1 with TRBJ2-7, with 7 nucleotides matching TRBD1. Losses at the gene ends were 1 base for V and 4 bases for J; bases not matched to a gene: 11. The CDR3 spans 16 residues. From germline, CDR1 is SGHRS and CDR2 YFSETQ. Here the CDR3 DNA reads TGCGCCAGCAGCTTGAGGGCCCAGGGGGACCGATACGAGCAGTACTTC. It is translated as CASSLRAQGDRYEQYF.

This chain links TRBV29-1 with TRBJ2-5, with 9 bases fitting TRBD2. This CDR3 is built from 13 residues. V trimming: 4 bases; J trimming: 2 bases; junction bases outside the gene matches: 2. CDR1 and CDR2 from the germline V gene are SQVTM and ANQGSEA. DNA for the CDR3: TGCAGCGTTGCTAGCGGGGTTCAAGAGACCCAGTACTTC. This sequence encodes CSVASGVQETQYF.

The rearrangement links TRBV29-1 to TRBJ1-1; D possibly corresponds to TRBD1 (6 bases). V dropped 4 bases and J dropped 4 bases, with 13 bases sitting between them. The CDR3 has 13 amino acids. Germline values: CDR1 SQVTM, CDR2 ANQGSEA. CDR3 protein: CSVGAQGRTEAFF. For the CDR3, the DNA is TGCAGCGTTGGGGCTCAGGGGCGCACTGAAGCTTTCTTT.

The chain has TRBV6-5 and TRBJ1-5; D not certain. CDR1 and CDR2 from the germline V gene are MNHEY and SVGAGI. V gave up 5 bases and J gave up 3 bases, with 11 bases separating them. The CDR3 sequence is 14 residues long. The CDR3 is CASSPKLYNQPQHF. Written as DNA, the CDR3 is TGTGCCAGCAGTCCTAAGCTCTACAATCAGCCCCAGCATTTT.

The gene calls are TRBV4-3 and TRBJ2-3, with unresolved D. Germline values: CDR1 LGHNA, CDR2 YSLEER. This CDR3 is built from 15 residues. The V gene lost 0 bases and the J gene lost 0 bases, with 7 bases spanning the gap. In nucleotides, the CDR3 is TGCGCCAGCAGCCAAGATCCCAGCAGCACAGATACGCAGTATTTT. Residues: CASSQDPSSTDTQYF.

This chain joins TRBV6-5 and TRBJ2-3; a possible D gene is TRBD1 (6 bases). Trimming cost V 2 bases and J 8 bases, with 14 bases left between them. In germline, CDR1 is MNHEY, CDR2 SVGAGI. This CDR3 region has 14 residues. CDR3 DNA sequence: TGTGCCAGCAGTTACAGTCAGGGGCAGCGTACGCAGTATTTT. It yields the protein CASSYSQGQRTQYF.

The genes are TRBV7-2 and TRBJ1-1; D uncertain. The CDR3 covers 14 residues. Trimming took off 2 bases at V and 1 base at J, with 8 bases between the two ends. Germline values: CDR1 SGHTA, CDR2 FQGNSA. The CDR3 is CASSLSFGNTEAFF. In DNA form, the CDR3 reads TGTGCCAGCAGCTTAAGCTTTGGGAACACTGAAGCTTTCTTT.

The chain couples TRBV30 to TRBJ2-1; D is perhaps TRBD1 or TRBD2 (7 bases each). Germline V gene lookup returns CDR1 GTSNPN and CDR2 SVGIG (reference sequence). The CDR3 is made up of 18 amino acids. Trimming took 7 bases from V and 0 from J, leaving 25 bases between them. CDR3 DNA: TGTGCCTTAGAAGGGGGCCTCGGCCGCGGGAGCTCCTACAATGAGCAGTTCTTC. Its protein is CALEGGLGRGSSYNEQFF.

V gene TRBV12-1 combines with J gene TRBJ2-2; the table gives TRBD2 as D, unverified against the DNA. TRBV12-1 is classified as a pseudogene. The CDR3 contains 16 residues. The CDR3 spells CASSRTSGPLTGELFF. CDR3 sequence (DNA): TGTGCCAGCAGTAGAACTAGCGGGCCTTTGACCGGGGAGCTGTTTTTT.

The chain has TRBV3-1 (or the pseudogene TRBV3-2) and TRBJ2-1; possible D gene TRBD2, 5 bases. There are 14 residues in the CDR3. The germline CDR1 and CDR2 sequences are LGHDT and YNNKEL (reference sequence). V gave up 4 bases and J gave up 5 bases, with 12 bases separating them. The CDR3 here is CASSPPLENNEQFF. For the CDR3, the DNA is TGTGCCAGCAGCCCCCCACTAGAGAACAATGAGCAGTTCTTC.

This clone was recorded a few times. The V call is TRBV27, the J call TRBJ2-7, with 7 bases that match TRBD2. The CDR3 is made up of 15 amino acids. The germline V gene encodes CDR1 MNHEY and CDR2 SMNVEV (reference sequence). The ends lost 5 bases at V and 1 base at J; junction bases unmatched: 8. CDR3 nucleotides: TGTGCCAGCAGTCCCTCGGGGGAGGGATCCTACGAGCAGTACTTC. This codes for CASSPSGEGSYEQYF.

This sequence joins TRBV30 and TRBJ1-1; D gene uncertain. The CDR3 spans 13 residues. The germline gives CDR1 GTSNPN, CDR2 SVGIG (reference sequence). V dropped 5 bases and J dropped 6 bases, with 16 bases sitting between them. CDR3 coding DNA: TGTGCCTGGGAAAGTACACCGGGTTCTGAAGCTTTCTTT. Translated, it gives CAWESTPGSEAFF.

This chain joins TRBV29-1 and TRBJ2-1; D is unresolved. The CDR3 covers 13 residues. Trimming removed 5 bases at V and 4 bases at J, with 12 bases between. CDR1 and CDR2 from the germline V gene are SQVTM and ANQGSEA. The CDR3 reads CSVLQRAYNEQFF. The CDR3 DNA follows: TGCAGCGTTCTACAGCGCGCATACAATGAGCAGTTCTTC.

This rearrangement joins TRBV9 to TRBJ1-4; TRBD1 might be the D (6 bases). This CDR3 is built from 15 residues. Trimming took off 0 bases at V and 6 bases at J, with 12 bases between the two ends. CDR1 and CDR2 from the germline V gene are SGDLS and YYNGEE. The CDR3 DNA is TGTGCCAGCAGCGTAGGGGCAGGGGCGGATGAAAAACTGTTTTTT. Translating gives CASSVGAGADEKLFF.

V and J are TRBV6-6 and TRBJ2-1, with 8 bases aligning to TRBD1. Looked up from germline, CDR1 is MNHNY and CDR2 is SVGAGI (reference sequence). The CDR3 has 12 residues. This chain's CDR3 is CVSGQGLDEQFF. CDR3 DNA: TGTGTGTCAGGACAGGGTTTGGATGAGCAGTTCTTC.

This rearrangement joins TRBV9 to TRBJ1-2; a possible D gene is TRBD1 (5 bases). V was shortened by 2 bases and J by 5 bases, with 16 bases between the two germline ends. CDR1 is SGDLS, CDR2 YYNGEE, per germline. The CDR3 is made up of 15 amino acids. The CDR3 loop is CASSVGVDGGYGYTF. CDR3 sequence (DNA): TGTGCCAGCAGCGTGGGGGTGGACGGGGGATATGGCTACACCTTC.

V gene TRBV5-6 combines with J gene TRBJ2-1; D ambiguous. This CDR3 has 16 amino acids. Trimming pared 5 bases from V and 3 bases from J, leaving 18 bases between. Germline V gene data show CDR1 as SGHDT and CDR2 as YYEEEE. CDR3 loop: CASRPRGVGNYNEQFF. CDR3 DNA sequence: TGTGCCAGCAGACCACGAGGTGTGGGCAACTACAATGAGCAGTTCTTC.

CDR3 coding DNA: TGTGCCAGCAGCCCCCGGACAGGGTATGGCTACACCTTC. This translates into CASSPRTGYGYTF. The chain is built from TRBV7-9 and TRBJ1-2; 8 bases agree with TRBD1. J gave up 5 bases and V 5 bases, and 4 bases lay outside the gene matches. The CDR3 length is 13 residues. The V gene's germline CDR1 is SEHNR and CDR2 FQNEAQ (reference sequence).

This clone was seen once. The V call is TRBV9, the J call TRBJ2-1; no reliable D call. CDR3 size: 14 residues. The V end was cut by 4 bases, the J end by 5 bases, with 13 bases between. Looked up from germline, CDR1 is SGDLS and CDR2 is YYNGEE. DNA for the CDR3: TGTGCCAGCAGCCCCCTCCGAGCCCACAATGAGCAGTTCTTC. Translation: CASSPLRAHNEQFF.

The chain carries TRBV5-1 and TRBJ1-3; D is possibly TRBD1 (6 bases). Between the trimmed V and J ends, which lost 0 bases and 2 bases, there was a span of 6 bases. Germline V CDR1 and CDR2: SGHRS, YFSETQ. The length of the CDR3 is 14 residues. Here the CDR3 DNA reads TGCGCCAGCAGCTTGGGACAGGCTGGAAACACCATATATTTT. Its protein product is CASSLGQAGNTIYF. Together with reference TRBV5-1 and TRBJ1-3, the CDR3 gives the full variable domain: KAGVTQTPRYLIKTRGQQVTLSCSPISGHRSVSWYQQTPGQGLQFLFEYFSETQRNKGNFPGRFSGRQFSNSRSEMNVSTLELGDSALYLCASSLGQAGNTIYFGEGSWLTVV.